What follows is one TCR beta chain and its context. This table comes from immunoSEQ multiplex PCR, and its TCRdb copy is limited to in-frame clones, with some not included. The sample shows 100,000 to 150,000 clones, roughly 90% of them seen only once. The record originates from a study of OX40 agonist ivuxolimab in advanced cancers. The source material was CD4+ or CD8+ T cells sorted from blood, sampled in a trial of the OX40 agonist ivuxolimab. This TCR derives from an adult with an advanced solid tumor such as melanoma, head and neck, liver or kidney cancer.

CDR3 DNA: TGTGCCAGCAGCGTAGAGAGAATCGACGAGCAGTACTTC. Protein sequence: CASSVERIDEQYF. V gene TRBV9 combines with J gene TRBJ2-7; D remains unclear. The germline V gene has CDR1 SGDLS and CDR2 YYNGEE. V was cut by 0 bases and J by 5 bases, with 9 bases left in between. This CDR3 has 13 residues. Filled out from reference TRBV9 and TRBJ2-7, the complete variable domain reads DSGVTQTPKHLITATGQRVTLRCSPRSGDLSVYWYQQSLDQGLQFLIQYYNGEERAKGNILERFSAQQFPDLHSELNLSSLELGDSALYFCASSVERIDEQYFGPGTRLTVT.